This TCR beta chain stems from a study of Tregs in tolerant kidney transplant recipients. General study points: The small number of patients limits these findings pending further validation. This study did not directly address biological reproducibility. Changing PCR primers prevented nucleotide comparison between some patients' samples.

Concerning this clone: Its cognate antigen is unknown.

Unstimulated regulatory T cells (CD4+CD25+CD127-), CD4+CD25- non-regulatory cells, CD4 and CD8 cells were FACS-sorted from thawed PBMCs. TCRdb's copy holds only in-frame clones and misses some; the assay was immunoSEQ multiplex PCR. Of about 94,000 clones detected, 93% appear once; the ten largest clones hold approximately 0.5%. This CDR3 spans 15 amino acids. CDR1 and CDR2 from the germline V gene are MNHEY and SVGAGI. The J segment lost 0 bases and the V segment lost 6 bases, leaving 5 bases of the junction unmatched. The sequence was collected from a human donor who received a combined kidney and bone marrow transplant. The sequenced sample was CD4+ T cells from blood, obtained before the transplant. This rearrangement joins TRBV6-5 to TRBJ1-3; 7 bases line up with TRBD1. The CDR3 reads CASRRTGISGNTIYF. DNA of the CDR3: TGTGCCAGCAGACGGACAGGCATCTCTGGAAACACCATATATTTT.